The clone carrying this TCR beta chain was seen once. A much larger clone differs by one base, so this may be a read error. This entry comes from a study of lung T cells in sarcoidosis with Löfgren's syndrome. Germline V gene sequence: CDR1 MNHEY, CDR2 SVGEGT. CDR3 length: 13 residues. TCRdb used MiXCR to reprocess the reads, holding one entry per CDR3 protein. The table has several thousand distinct CDR3 sequences, roughly 20% seen once. The receptor was derived from a human donor with sarcoidosis (Löfgren's syndrome or another form), or a control subject (not recorded which). Sequencing was done on a sample of CD4+ T cells from bronchoalveolar lavage fluid. The chain couples TRBV6-2 or TRBV6-3 to TRBJ1-2; D uncertain. The CDR3 loop is CASRKDGSYGCTF. CDR3 DNA: TGTGCCAGCAGAAAGGACGGTTCCTATGGCTGCACCTTC.